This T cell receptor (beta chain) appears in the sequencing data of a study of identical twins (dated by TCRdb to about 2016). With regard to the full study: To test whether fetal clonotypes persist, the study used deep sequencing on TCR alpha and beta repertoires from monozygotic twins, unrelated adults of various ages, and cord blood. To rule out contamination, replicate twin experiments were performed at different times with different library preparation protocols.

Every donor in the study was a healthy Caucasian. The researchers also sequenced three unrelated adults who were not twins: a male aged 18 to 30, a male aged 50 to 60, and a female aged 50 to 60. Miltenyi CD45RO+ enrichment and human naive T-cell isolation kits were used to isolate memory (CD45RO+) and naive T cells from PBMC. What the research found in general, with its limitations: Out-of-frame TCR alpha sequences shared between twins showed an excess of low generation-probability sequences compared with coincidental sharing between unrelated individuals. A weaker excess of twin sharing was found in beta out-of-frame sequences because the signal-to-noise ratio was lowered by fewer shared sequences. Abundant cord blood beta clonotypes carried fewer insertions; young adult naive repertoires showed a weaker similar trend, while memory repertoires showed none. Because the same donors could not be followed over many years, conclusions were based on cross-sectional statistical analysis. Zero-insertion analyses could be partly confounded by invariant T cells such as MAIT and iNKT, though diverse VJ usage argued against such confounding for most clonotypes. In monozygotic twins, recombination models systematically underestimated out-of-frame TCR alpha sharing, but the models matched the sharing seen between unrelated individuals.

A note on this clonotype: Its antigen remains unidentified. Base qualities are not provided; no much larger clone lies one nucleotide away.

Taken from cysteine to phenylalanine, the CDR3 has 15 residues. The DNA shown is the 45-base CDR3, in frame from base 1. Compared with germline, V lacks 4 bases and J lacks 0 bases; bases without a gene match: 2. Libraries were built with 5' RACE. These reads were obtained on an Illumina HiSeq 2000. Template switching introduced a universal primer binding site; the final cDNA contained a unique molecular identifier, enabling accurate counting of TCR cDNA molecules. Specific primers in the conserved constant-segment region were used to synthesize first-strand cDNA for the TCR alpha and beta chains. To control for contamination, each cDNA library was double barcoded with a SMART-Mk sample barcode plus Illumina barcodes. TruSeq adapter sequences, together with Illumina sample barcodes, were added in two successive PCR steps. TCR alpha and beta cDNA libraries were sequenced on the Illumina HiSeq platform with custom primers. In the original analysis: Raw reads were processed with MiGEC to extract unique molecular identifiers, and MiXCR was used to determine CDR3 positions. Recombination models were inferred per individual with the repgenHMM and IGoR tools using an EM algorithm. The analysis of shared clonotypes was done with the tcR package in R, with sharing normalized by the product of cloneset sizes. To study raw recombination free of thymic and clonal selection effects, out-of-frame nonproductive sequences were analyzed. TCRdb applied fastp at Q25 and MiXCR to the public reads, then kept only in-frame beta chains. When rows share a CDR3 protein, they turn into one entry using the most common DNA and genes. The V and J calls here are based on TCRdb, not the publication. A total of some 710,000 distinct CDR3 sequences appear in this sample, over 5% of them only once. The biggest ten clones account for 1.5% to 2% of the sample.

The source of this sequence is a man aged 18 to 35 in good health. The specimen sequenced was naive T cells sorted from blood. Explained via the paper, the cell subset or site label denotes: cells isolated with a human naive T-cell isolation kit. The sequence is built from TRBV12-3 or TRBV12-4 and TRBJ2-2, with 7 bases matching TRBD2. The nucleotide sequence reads TGTGCCAGCAGTTGGGGGGGACCGAACACCGGGGAGCTGTTTTTT. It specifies CASSWGGPNTGELFF.